These 16 T cell receptor beta chains came from one sample sequenced in a study of CD8+CD57+ T cells in acquired aplastic anemia. Genomic DNA constituted the template upon which TCR beta VDJ and CDR3 profiling was performed. MiXCR was run by TCRdb on the reads, yielding one entry per CDR3 protein. The data show under 350,000 distinct CDR3 sequences, roughly 59% seen once. An expansion of CD8+CD57+ cells by flow cytometry had been shown in patients chosen for sequencing. The sequenced sample was sorted CD4+, CD8+, or CD8+CD57+ T cells (not recorded which) from PBMCs. The receptors were sampled from a human donor with aplastic anemia.

The chain is built from TRBV5-1 and TRBJ2-1; TRBD2 aligns across 8 bases. Germline values: CDR1 SGHRS, CDR2 YFSETQ. The V segment lost 3 bases and the J segment 8 bases; nucleotides outside the gene matches: 10. CDR3 size: 15 residues. The CDR3 here is CASSWEAGAADEQFF. In nucleotides, the CDR3 is TGCGCCAGCAGCTGGGAAGCGGGAGCGGCCGATGAGCAGTTCTTC.

The J gene is TRBJ1-2, the V gene TRBV19, with D perhaps matching TRBD1 (5 bases). This CDR3 is 15 amino acids long. V lost 7 bases and J lost 2, with 17 bases in between. Germline V CDR1 and CDR2: LNHDA, SQIVND (reference sequence). CDR3: CASILRGSGNYGYTF. CDR3 DNA sequence: TGTGCCAGTATTCTTCGGGGGAGTGGGAACTATGGCTACACCTTC.

This clonotype showed up many times. This chain joins TRBV5-1 and TRBJ2-3; D may correspond to TRBD1 or TRBD2 (6 bases each). This CDR3 is 17 amino acids long. V was shortened by 1 base and J by 0 bases, with 15 bases between the two germline ends. The germline V gene encodes CDR1 SGHRS and CDR2 YFSETQ. CDR3 residues: CASSLTLQGLSTDTQYF. Written as DNA, the CDR3 is TGCGCCAGCAGCTTGACCCTACAGGGACTTAGCACAGATACGCAGTATTTT.

This clonotype was seen at least ten times. This chain joins TRBV2 and TRBJ2-3; 10 nucleotides align to TRBD1. The CDR3 is made up of 16 amino acids. The J segment lost 5 bases and the V segment lost 2 bases, leaving 7 bases of the junction unmatched. In germline, CDR1 is SNHLY, CDR2 FYNNEI. The CDR3 loop reads CASSERRQGAGDTQYF. The CDR3 DNA follows: TGTGCCAGCAGTGAAAGGCGACAGGGGGCGGGAGATACGCAGTATTTT.

This clonotype showed up many times. This chain links TRBV19 with TRBJ1-5; D is uncertain. In germline, CDR1 is LNHDA, CDR2 SQIVND (reference sequence). This CDR3 comprises 14 residues. Deletions cut 3 bases from V and 6 bases from J, with 12 bases between. The CDR3 reads CASSIDPAAQPQHF. The DNA for the CDR3 is TGTGCCAGTAGTATCGATCCGGCGGCTCAGCCCCAGCATTTT.

The chain has TRBV20-1 and TRBJ2-7; 7 bases match TRBD1. The CDR3 contains 13 residues. Losses at the gene ends were 1 base for V and 2 bases for J; bases not matched to a gene: 2. Germline lookup yields CDR1 DFQATT and CDR2 SNEGSKA (reference sequence). The CDR3 sequence: CSARGQGPYEQYF. In DNA, the CDR3 is TGCAGTGCTAGAGGACAGGGACCCTACGAGCAGTACTTC.

J is TRBJ2-2 and V is TRBV24-1, with a possible D match to TRBD2 (6 bases). The CDR3 is 14 amino acids. V dropped 4 bases and J dropped 7 bases, with 12 bases sitting between them. Germline-derived CDR1 and CDR2 are KGHDR and SFDVKD. The DNA for the CDR3 is TGTGCCACCAGTGAGGCAGGGCGGGACGGGGAGCTGTTTTTT. Amino acids: CATSEAGRDGELFF.

The V and J genes are TRBV19 and TRBJ2-1; 10 bases fit TRBD2. Germline-derived CDR1 and CDR2 are LNHDA and SQIVND (reference sequence). CDR3 length equals 17 residues. V lost 7 bases to trimming and J lost 3 bases; unmatched junction nucleotides: 12. Here the CDR3 reads CASTLWASGGGYNEQFF. CDR3 nucleotides: TGTGCCAGTACTCTATGGGCTAGCGGGGGTGGCTACAATGAGCAGTTCTTC.

V usage is TRBV6-5 and J usage is TRBJ2-3, with TRBD2 identical over 8 bases. CDR1 and CDR2 from the germline V gene are MNHEY and SVGAGI. V lost 4 bases and J lost 2; bases outside the gene matches: 5. This CDR3 has 15 residues. CDR3 loop: CASSSSGGATDTQYF. The CDR3 DNA sequence: TGTGCCAGCAGTTCGAGCGGGGGCGCCACAGATACGCAGTATTTT.

Details on this clonotype: The CDR3 does not end in the conserved phenylalanine or tryptophan, so this is likely a read error. The DNA is left out, because the CDR3 cannot be placed on it with certainty; the CDR3 is given as TCRdb lists it. The chain recombines TRBV6-6 with TRBJ2-5. Germline V gene sequence: CDR1 MNHNY, CDR2 SVGAGI (reference sequence). Counting both end residues, the CDR3 totals 9 amino acids. CDR3: CASSYGYLE.

The CDR3 protein is CSAPRAYSGGAADTQYF. The CDR3 DNA follows: TGCAGTGCTCCCCGGGCCTATAGCGGGGGGGCTGCAGATACGCAGTATTTT. The chain is built from TRBV20-1 and TRBJ2-3; 11 bases agree with TRBD2. The germline gives CDR1 DFQATT, CDR2 SNEGSKA (reference sequence). The CDR3 is made up of 17 amino acids. After removal of 5 bases from V and 4 bases from J, the junction contained 14 bases not matched to a gene.

The chain recombines TRBV2 with TRBJ1-1, with 7 bases that match TRBD1. V was clipped by 8 bases and J by 4 bases; unmatched bases: 10. The CDR3 runs to 14 residues. Germline-derived CDR1 and CDR2 are SNHLY and FYNNEI. CDR3 protein: CASGQGGWGTEAFF. CDR3 bases: TGTGCCAGCGGCCAGGGGGGGTGGGGCACTGAAGCTTTCTTT.

The chain uses TRBV15 and TRBJ2-5, with unresolved D. CDR3 size: 11 residues. Between the trimmed V and J ends, which lost 1 base and 4 bases, there was a span of 1 base. Germline V gene data show CDR1 as LNHNV and CDR2 as YYDKDF (reference sequence). The CDR3 nucleotides are TGTGCCACCAGCAGAGCAGAGACCCAGTACTTC. This sequence encodes CATSRAETQYF.

The CDR3 DNA is TGTGCCAGCAGCCCATCTCCCAACAGCTCTGGAAACACCATATATTTT. It codes for CASSPSPNSSGNTIYF. The chain recombines TRBV14 with TRBJ1-3; no clear D gene. Per germline, CDR1 SGHDN and CDR2 FVKESK. The CDR3 is made up of 16 amino acids. V was cut by 4 bases and J by 0 bases, with 13 bases left in between.

This clonotype occurred a few times. The rearrangement links TRBV19 to TRBJ2-7, with D tentatively TRBD1 (5 bases). The CDR3 covers 14 residues. The germline V gene has CDR1 LNHDA and CDR2 SQIVND (reference sequence). Trimming took off 5 bases at V and 0 bases at J, with 11 bases between the two ends. The CDR3 sequence: CASSAQASSYEQYF. For the CDR3, the DNA is TGTGCCAGTAGTGCACAGGCCAGCTCCTACGAGCAGTACTTC. Supplemented by reference TRBV19 and TRBJ2-7, the full variable domain reads DGGITQSPKYLFRKEGQNVTLSCEQNLNHDAMYWYRQDPGQGLRLIYYSQIVNDFQKGDIAEGYSVSREKKESFPLTVTSAQKNPTAFYLCASSAQASSYEQYFGPGTRLTVT.

The chain recombines TRBV20-1 with TRBJ2-7; D tentatively fits TRBD1 or TRBD2 (6 bases each). Trimming shortened V by 3 bases and J by 4 bases, and 16 bases separated the two germline ends. Germline V gives CDR1 DFQATT, CDR2 SNEGSKA (reference sequence). This CDR3 region has 14 residues. CDR3 in amino acids: CSARPGGGPYEQYF. The DNA for the CDR3 is TGCAGTGCTAGGCCTGGAGGGGGACCTTACGAGCAGTACTTC.